These 27 T cell receptor beta chains share one sample of origin, sequenced in a study of blood T cell repertoires in COVID-19. Using immunoSEQ multiplex PCR, the repertoire was profiled, and TCRdb retains in-frame clones only, with some absent. This repertoire shows tens of thousands of clones, 75% to 85% found once; its top ten account for around 4.8%. The sequenced sample was peripheral blood. These receptors originate from a man older than 75 with COVID-19, enrolled during active disease.

This clone was counted many times. The chain recombines TRBV6-1 with TRBJ2-7; no definite D call. V lost 2 bases to trimming and J lost 3 bases, with 17 bases between them. This CDR3 contains 16 residues. CDR1 is MNHNS and CDR2 is SASEGT in the germline V gene. The CDR3 reads CASSEINGLSFYEQYF. The CDR3 bases are TGTGCCAGCAGTGAAATAAACGGTTTGAGCTTCTACGAGCAGTACTTC.

The J gene is TRBJ2-7, the V gene TRBV6-2 or TRBV6-3; D is undetermined. From germline, CDR1 is MNHEY and CDR2 SVGEGT. V was pared by 6 bases and J by 3 bases, with 6 bases between. This CDR3 has 11 residues. Here the CDR3 DNA reads TGTGCCAGCAGCCGTAGCTACGAGCAGTACTTC. Protein product: CASSRSYEQYF.

The DNA of the CDR3 is TGCGCCAGCAGCCAAGACTGGGGGCGGCTCTCTGGAAACACCATATATTTT. Translating it yields CASSQDWGRLSGNTIYF. The chain joins TRBV4-1 to TRBJ1-3; possibly TRBD1 for D (6 bases). The germline V gene has CDR1 MGHRA and CDR2 YSYEKL. The CDR3 covers 17 residues. With 0 bases removed from V and 0 bases from J, the gap between germline ends came to 12 bases.

The V call is TRBV30, the J call TRBJ1-2; unclear D gene. This CDR3 is 12 amino acids long. V lost 6 bases and J 4 bases, leaving 12 bases between the germline ends. Germline CDR1 reads GTSNPN; CDR2 reads SVGIG (reference sequence). The CDR3 region has the DNA TGTGCCTGTACCCCAGGAAGCTATGGCTACACCTTC. It translates to CACTPGSYGYTF. The full variable domain, rest sourced from reference TRBV30 and TRBJ1-2, is SQTIHQWPATLVQPVGSPLSLECTVEGTSNPNLYWYRQAAGRGLQLLFYSVGIGQISSEVPQNLSASRPQDRQFILSSKKLLLSDSGFYLCACTPGSYGYTFGSGTRLTVV.

This chain connects TRBV4-3 to TRBJ1-4; tentatively, D is TRBD1 (6 bases). V was shortened by 4 bases and J by 4 bases, with 19 bases between the two germline ends. This CDR3 spans 17 amino acids. CDR1 LGHNA and CDR2 YSLEER come from the germline V gene. The CDR3 protein is CASSLSGRGSGNEKLFF. The CDR3 bases are TGCGCCAGCAGCCTTTCAGGGAGGGGGTCGGGTAATGAAAAACTGTTTTTT.

CDR3 nucleotides: TGTGCCAGCAGCTTAGGACAGGGGAGGGCCTACGAGCAGTACTTC. Protein product: CASSLGQGRAYEQYF. This chain links TRBV11-2 with TRBJ2-7; tentative D call: TRBD1 (8 bases). This CDR3 comprises 15 residues. The germline V gene encodes CDR1 SGHAT and CDR2 FQNNGV. V was trimmed by 1 base and J by 2 bases, leaving 12 bases between them.

V and J are TRBV19 and TRBJ2-3; 9 nucleotides align to TRBD1. This CDR3 is built from 14 residues. The V and J ends lost 4 bases and 1 base, in that order; junction bases with no gene match: 0. Germline V gene sequence: CDR1 LNHDA, CDR2 SQIVND (reference sequence). CDR3 in DNA: TGTGCCAGTAGTAGGACAGGGGGCACAGATACGCAGTATTTT. This sequence encodes CASSRTGGTDTQYF.

The J gene is TRBJ2-1, the V gene TRBV10-2; D might be TRBD1 (6 bases). Trimming left V 7 bases short and J 4 bases short, with 14 bases between. Germline values: CDR1 WSHSY, CDR2 SAAADI. The CDR3 is 14 amino acids. The CDR3 nucleotides read TGCGCCAGCAAGGACAGACTGCGTTACAATGAGCAGTTCTTC. Translating it yields CASKDRLRYNEQFF.

This chain joins TRBV28 and TRBJ1-1; 7 nucleotides agree with TRBD1. The junction had 11 bases not matched to a gene; V was cut back by 6 bases and J by 4 bases. The germline CDR1 and CDR2 sequences are MDHEN and SYDVKM. CDR3 length equals 15 residues. The CDR3 reads CASRERTGRGTEAFF. The CDR3 DNA follows: TGTGCCAGCAGAGAACGGACAGGCCGCGGCACTGAAGCTTTCTTT. The entire variable domain, with the rest obtained from reference TRBV28 and TRBJ1-1, is as follows: DVKVTQSSRYLVKRTGEKVFLECVQDMDHENMFWYRQDPGLGLRLIYFSYDVKMKEKGDIPEGYSVSREKKERFSLILESASTNQTSMYLCASRERTGRGTEAFFGQGTRLTVV.

The rearrangement joins TRBV29-1 to TRBJ2-7; tentative D call: TRBD2 (5 bases). The germline V and J ends were trimmed by 4 bases and 1 base, with 8 bases remaining between them. This CDR3 region has 12 residues. From germline, CDR1 is SQVTM and CDR2 ANQGSEA. CDR3 in amino acids: CSVVTSSYEQYF. DNA of the CDR3: TGCAGCGTTGTAACTAGTTCCTACGAGCAGTACTTC.

This clone has just a few counts. The chain has TRBV14 and TRBJ1-1; no clear D gene. With 1 base removed from V and 3 bases from J, the gap between germline ends came to 12 bases. The CDR3 contains 15 residues. The germline V gene encodes CDR1 SGHDN and CDR2 FVKESK. The CDR3 nucleotides read TGTGCCAGCAGCCAAGGGGGAGGGTTGGACACTGAAGCTTTCTTT. It is translated as CASSQGGGLDTEAFF.

This clone was recorded a few times. The chain links TRBV3-1 (or the pseudogene TRBV3-2) to TRBJ2-7; 7 nucleotides agree with TRBD1. The CDR3 contains 15 residues. CDR1 is LGHDT and CDR2 is YNNKEL in the germline V gene (reference sequence). Trimming removed 4 bases from V and 9 bases from J; junction bases left unmatched: 15. The CDR3 DNA reads as TGTGCCAGCAGCCCGGGGACAGTGGTATCCTTGGTGCAGTACTTC. This encodes CASSPGTVVSLVQYF.

The V call is TRBV11-2, the J call TRBJ1-3; maybe TRBD1 (5 bases). The germline V and J ends were trimmed by 5 bases and 0 bases, with 17 bases remaining between them. The CDR3 loop spans 17 amino acids. Germline loops: CDR1 SGHAT, CDR2 FQNNGV. CDR3 DNA sequence: TGTGCCAGCAGCGGCCCTCTTCAGGGTTTCTCTGGAAACACCATATATTTT. Amino acids: CASSGPLQGFSGNTIYF.

The chain is built from TRBV7-2 and TRBJ1-2, with TRBD1 as a possible D gene (5 bases). The CDR3 loop spans 14 amino acids. With 0 bases removed from V and 7 bases from J, the gap between germline ends came to 12 bases. In germline, CDR1 is SGHTA, CDR2 FQGNSA. This CDR3 is CASSLARGGLGYTF. CDR3 DNA: TGTGCCAGCAGCTTAGCGCGGGGCGGTCTTGGCTACACCTTC.

The chain uses TRBV28 and TRBJ2-3; 10 nucleotides match TRBD1. This CDR3 spans 15 amino acids. V was clipped by 6 bases and J by 1 base; unmatched bases: 4. Germline loops: CDR1 MDHEN, CDR2 SYDVKM. In nucleotides, the CDR3 is TGTGCCAGCAGCCGGACAGGGGGACGCACAGATACGCAGTATTTT. Its translation is CASSRTGGRTDTQYF.

In this sample, this clone turned up a few times. V and J are TRBV10-3 and TRBJ1-2, with TRBD1 matching 8 bases. V gave up 0 bases and J gave up 4 bases; unmatched junction bases: 1. Germline V gene data show CDR1 as ENHRY and CDR2 as SYGVKD. The CDR3 is 14 amino acids. This CDR3 reads CAISESDRVYGYTF. DNA of the CDR3: TGTGCCATCAGTGAGTCGGACAGGGTCTATGGCTACACCTTC.

The chain employs TRBV30 and TRBJ1-1, with D tentatively TRBD1 (6 bases). The CDR3 runs to 15 residues. The V end was cut by 0 bases, the J end by 10 bases, with 21 bases between. CDR1 GTSNPN and CDR2 SVGIG come from the germline V gene (reference sequence). As DNA, the CDR3 is TGTGCCTGGAGTGTAAGGGGGTCGGGGCGTCGGGGAGCTTTCTTT. Amino acids: CAWSVRGSGRRGAFF.

The chain uses TRBV30 and TRBJ1-1; 7 bases fit TRBD1. V trimming: 0 bases; J trimming: 1 base; junction bases outside the gene matches: 5. The CDR3 extends over 15 amino acids. The germline V gene has CDR1 GTSNPN and CDR2 SVGIG (reference sequence). Here the CDR3 DNA reads TGTGCCTGGAGTGTCGCCGGGACAGCGAACACTGAAGCTTTCTTT. Translation: CAWSVAGTANTEAFF.

The DNA of the CDR3 is TGTGCCAGCAGCTTAGACGGCAGGTACTATGGCTACACCTTC. Amino acid sequence: CASSLDGRYYGYTF. The chain employs TRBV7-9 and TRBJ1-2; D unresolved. This CDR3 comprises 14 residues. The germline V gene has CDR1 SEHNR and CDR2 FQNEAQ (reference sequence). V was pared by 1 base and J by 3 bases, with 9 bases between.

This clone was counted only a few times. The rearrangement links TRBV7-2 to TRBJ1-3, with D possibly TRBD1 on 5 matching bases. Germline assignment: CDR1 SGHTA and CDR2 FQGNSA. The length of the CDR3 is 13 residues. V was cut by 4 bases and J by 4 bases, with 8 bases left in between. CDR3 nucleotide sequence: TGTGCCAGCAGCTCCCGACAGGGAAACACCATATATTTT. The encoded protein is CASSSRQGNTIYF. The variable domain in full, completed from reference TRBV7-2 and TRBJ1-3, reads GAGVSQSPSNKVTEKGKDVELRCDPISGHTALYWYRQSLGQGLEFLIYFQGNSAPDKSGLPSDRFSAERTGGSVSTLTIQRTQQEDSAVYLCASSSRQGNTIYFGEGSWLTVV.

The chain carries TRBV18 and TRBJ2-1; perhaps TRBD2 as D (5 bases). CDR1 KGHSH and CDR2 LQKENI come from the germline V gene. The CDR3 has 15 amino acids. V lost 3 bases, J lost 5 bases, and 14 bases lay in between. The CDR3 DNA reads as TGTGCCAGCTCACCGCCGGGGTGGCAGAACAATGAGCAGTTCTTC. Protein sequence: CASSPPGWQNNEQFF.

The rearrangement links TRBV21-1 to TRBJ2-1; TRBD2, as called in the table, went unchecked against the DNA. TRBV21-1 represents a pseudogene. CDR3 length: 16 amino acids. CDR3 in amino acids: CASSKIEGGTYNEQFF. The CDR3 DNA reads TGTGCCAGCAGCAAAATTGAAGGAGGTACCTACAATGAGCAGTTCTTC.

The chain carries TRBV6-5 and TRBJ1-5, with 8 nucleotides matching TRBD1. V dropped 7 bases and J dropped 7; count of bases not matched to a gene: 12. Germline values: CDR1 MNHEY, CDR2 SVGAGI. The CDR3 spans 15 residues. The CDR3 reads CASMAYQGAGQPQHF. The DNA for the CDR3 is TGTGCCAGCATGGCCTATCAGGGGGCAGGACAGCCCCAGCATTTT.

The gene calls are TRBV11-2 and TRBJ2-3; TRBD2 is a possible D gene (5 bases). V dropped 2 bases and J dropped 5 bases, with 11 bases sitting between them. The CDR3 sequence is 14 residues long. Germline CDR1 SGHAT, CDR2 FQNNGV. The CDR3, as DNA: TGTGCCAGCAGCTTATGGGTTCGGGAAGATACGCAGTATTTT. Its translation is CASSLWVREDTQYF.

The CDR3 coding sequence is TGCGCCAGCAGCTTTCCCCCGGGACAGGGTCCCTACAATGAGCAGTTCTTC. It translates to CASSFPPGQGPYNEQFF. V is TRBV5-1 and J is TRBJ2-1; 9 bases map to TRBD1. The length of the CDR3 is 17 residues. The J segment lost 2 bases and the V segment lost 2 bases, leaving 8 bases of the junction unmatched. CDR1 is SGHRS, CDR2 YFSETQ, per germline.

The gene calls are TRBV5-1 and TRBJ1-6; no reliable D call. The CDR3 runs 14 residues. Germline CDR1 reads SGHRS; CDR2 reads YFSETQ. V lost 4 bases and J 9 bases, leaving 14 bases between the germline ends. The CDR3: CASSPGVPPSPLHF. CDR3 nucleotides: TGCGCCAGCAGCCCCGGGGTCCCGCCTTCACCCCTCCACTTT.

This chain joins TRBV11-3 and TRBJ2-1, with TRBD2 matching 9 bases. In germline, CDR1 is SGHNT, CDR2 YENEEA. J was trimmed by 3 bases and V by 5 bases; bases with no gene match: 8. This CDR3 region has 16 residues. The CDR3 sequence is CASSLRSGRSYNEQFF. For the CDR3, the DNA is TGTGCCAGCAGCCTCCGAAGCGGGAGGAGCTACAATGAGCAGTTCTTC.